These 9 T cell receptor beta chains were all obtained from the same sample, sequenced in a study of spatial heterogeneity in lung cancer. TCRdb re-analysed the 5' RACE reads in MiXCR, keeping a single row per CDR3 protein. Of roughly 80,000 distinct CDR3 sequences detected, roughly 12% appear once; the ten largest clones hold around 4.3%. Time point described: sample taken at primary tumor resection. TCRs were sequenced from unsorted whole RNA of tumor, nontumor lung or PBMC. This material consisted of PBMCs, taken at surgery. The receptors shown here come from a male donor with early-stage non-small cell lung cancer.

At least ten counts were recorded for this clonotype. The chain carries TRBV29-1 and TRBJ2-3, with 9 bases lining up with TRBD2. The CDR3 has 14 amino acids. Unmatched junction bases numbered 3, after V lost 3 bases and J lost 2 bases. Germline V gene sequence: CDR1 SQVTM, CDR2 ANQGSEA. The CDR3 coding sequence is TGCAGCGTTGATGTAGCGGGGGTCACAGATACGCAGTATTTT. Protein sequence: CSVDVAGVTDTQYF.

In its sample, this clonotype was seen a few times. V usage is TRBV7-9 and J usage is TRBJ2-1, with D hard to call. Trimming removed 2 bases at V and 7 bases at J, with 9 bases between. CDR1 is SEHNR and CDR2 is FQNEAQ in the germline V gene (reference sequence). This CDR3 is 13 amino acids long. CDR3 amino acids: CASSLPPSNEQFF. CDR3 nucleotides: TGTGCCAGCAGCTTACCCCCCTCTAATGAGCAGTTCTTC.

The chain links TRBV12-3 or TRBV12-4 to TRBJ1-1; no clear D gene. The CDR3 length is 15 residues. Deletions cut 3 bases from V and 6 bases from J, with 17 bases between. CDR3 sequence reads: CASSFGDKIIPEAFF. The CDR3 DNA is TGTGCCAGCAGTTTTGGTGATAAAATAATCCCTGAAGCTTTCTTT.

This clonotype has only a few counts. The chain carries TRBV13 and TRBJ2-5; maybe TRBD2 (6 bases). The CDR3 has 12 amino acids. Germline assignment: CDR1 PRHDT and CDR2 FYEKMQ (reference sequence). Between the trimmed V and J ends, which lost 5 bases and 5 bases, there was a span of 9 bases. The CDR3 DNA is TGTGCCAGCAGCAGGAGGGCTGAGACCCAGTACTTC. Encoded protein: CASSRRAETQYF. The complete variable domain, with remaining parts taken from reference TRBV13 and TRBJ2-5, reads AAGVIQSPRHLIKEKRETATLKCYPIPRHDTVYWYQQGPGQDPQFLISFYEKMQSDKGSIPDRFSAQQFSDYHSELNMSSLELGDSALYFCASSRRAETQYFGPGTRLLVL.

This clonotype turned up a few times. The V and J genes are TRBV5-1 and TRBJ2-2; a possible D gene is TRBD1 (6 bases). CDR3 length: 16 amino acids. Looked up from germline, CDR1 is SGHRS and CDR2 is YFSETQ. V was clipped by 0 bases and J by 7 bases, with 16 bases between them. CDR3 residues: CASSLESGAVVGELFF. The DNA for the CDR3 is TGCGCCAGCAGCTTGGAGTCAGGGGCGGTGGTCGGGGAGCTGTTTTTT.

The chain uses TRBV3-1 and TRBJ2-7, with D possibly being TRBD2 (5 bases). V was shortened by 0 bases and J by 0 bases, with 15 bases between the two germline ends. The germline CDR1 and CDR2 sequences are LGHDT and YNNKEL (reference sequence). The CDR3 is 17 amino acids. In DNA form, the CDR3 reads TGTGCCAGCAGCCAAGAATCACAAGCGGACCGCTCCTACGAGCAGTACTTC. It yields the protein CASSQESQADRSYEQYF.

This clonotype has a count of ten or more. The chain joins TRBV20-1 to TRBJ1-5; the D gene is possibly TRBD1 (5 bases). Germline values: CDR1 DFQATT, CDR2 SNEGSKA (reference sequence). This CDR3 spans 12 amino acids. The V end lost 4 bases, the J end lost 8 bases, and 12 bases lay between the germline ends. The CDR3, as DNA: TGCAGTGCTAAAGCCGGGGGAAAGCCCCAGCATTTT. As protein: CSAKAGGKPQHF.

The chain recombines TRBV12-3 or TRBV12-4 with TRBJ1-5; D is possibly TRBD1 (5 bases). The V end was cut by 3 bases, the J end by 7 bases, with 10 bases between. The CDR3 is 13 amino acids. CDR3 region: CASSFGGGQPQHF. DNA of the CDR3: TGTGCCAGCAGTTTTGGGGGGGGGCAGCCCCAGCATTTT.

A few counts support this clonotype. The rearrangement joins TRBV29-1 to TRBJ1-6, with D unclear. Germline assignment: CDR1 SQVTM and CDR2 ANQGSEA. Trimming cost V 5 bases and J 8 bases, with 13 bases left between them. The CDR3 totals 13 residues. This CDR3 reads CSVKTYLDSPLHF. Here the CDR3 DNA reads TGCAGCGTTAAGACTTACCTCGATTCACCCCTCCACTTT.